This TCR beta chain was identified during a study of cytomegalovirus exposure and HLA in healthy donors. Though probably carrying unrecorded immune exposures, donors were nominally healthy at sampling. CDR1 SGHRS and CDR2 YFSETQ come from the germline V gene. V was cut by 1 base and J by 1 base, with 8 bases left in between. The CDR3 consists of 14 residues. General study results and limits: Association of a missense DCLRE1C variant with TCR beta V- and J-gene trimming was reported in a later analysis. A cluster of highly shared sequence variants was likely a sequencing artifact.

Details on this clone: Antigen: not known.

A multiplex PCR was run with 60 Vbeta primers and 13 Jbeta primers. Clones were read by immunoSEQ multiplex PCR, and TCRdb kept only the in-frame ones, dropping some. This table holds about 110,000 clones, 75% to 90% found once. This clonotype originated in a man aged 40-49 years in good health and CMV-seronegative. The chain has TRBV5-1 and TRBJ1-1; D is ambiguous. The sequenced material came from PBMCs. CDR3 in amino acids: CASSLSTGNTEAFF. CDR3 sequence (DNA): TGCGCCAGCAGCTTGAGTACGGGGAACACTGAAGCTTTCTTT. Complete variable domain (other parts from reference TRBV5-1 and TRBJ1-1): KAGVTQTPRYLIKTRGQQVTLSCSPISGHRSVSWYQQTPGQGLQFLFEYFSETQRNKGNFPGRFSGRQFSNSRSEMNVSTLELGDSALYLCASSLSTGNTEAFFGQGTRLTVV.